One and the same sample provided the 6 T cell receptor beta chains below, sequenced in a study of beta chain features in type 1 diabetes. Study-level findings and limits: Within each of all four CD4+ subsets, Type 1 diabetes patients had TCRB CDR3s that were moderately but significantly shorter.

For these receptors, no antigen is known. What was sequenced were expressed TCRB transcripts, since all of the isolated RNA had been reverse transcribed. Clones were sequenced by immunoSEQ multiplex PCR, and TCRdb holds only the in-frame ones, with some missing. Here the sample spans under 55,000 clones, less than 55% being singletons. Sequencing used Tregs from blood. These receptors were collected from a man aged 30-40 years with type 1 diabetes.

The rearrangement joins TRBV11-2 to TRBJ1-2, with D possibly matching TRBD1 (6 bases). The CDR3 loop spans 15 amino acids. Trimming stripped 4 bases from V and 4 bases from J, with 16 bases between. Germline CDR1 reads SGHAT; CDR2 reads FQNNGV. CDR3 amino acids: CASSSILDSPYGYTF. The CDR3, as DNA: TGTGCCAGCAGCTCCATTTTGGACAGCCCCTATGGCTACACCTTC.

The CDR3 is CASSVEMLGLGTLGTQYF. Written as DNA, the CDR3 is TGTGCCAGCAGCGTTGAGATGCTGGGACTTGGGACTCTAGGGACCCAGTACTTC. This sequence joins TRBV2 and TRBJ2-5; TRBD2 might be the D (6 bases). CDR1 is SNHLY and CDR2 is FYNNEI in the germline V gene. The CDR3 sequence is 18 residues long. The V gene lost 6 bases and the J gene lost 7 bases, with 30 bases spanning the gap.

This CDR3 reads CASSQDAGLAHEQYF. The CDR3 nucleotides are TGTGCCAGCAGCCAAGATGCAGGACTAGCGCACGAGCAGTACTTC. This sequence joins TRBV14 and TRBJ2-7; 9 bases agree with TRBD2. After removal of 0 bases from V and 5 bases from J, the junction contained 5 bases not matched to a gene. This CDR3 has 15 amino acids. Germline CDR1 reads SGHDN; CDR2 reads FVKESK.

CDR3 bases: TGTGCCAGCTCACTCCGACAGGGTGGCTCTGGAAACACCATATATTTT. Amino acid sequence: CASSLRQGGSGNTIYF. This chain connects TRBV18 to TRBJ1-3; TRBD1 aligns across 7 bases. The CDR3 is 16 residues long. Germline V gene lookup returns CDR1 KGHSH and CDR2 LQKENI. Trimming took 4 bases from V and 0 from J; bases not matched to a gene: 6. Full variable domain (outside the CDR3, taken from reference TRBV18 and TRBJ1-3): NAGVMQNPRHLVRRRGQEARLRCSPMKGHSHVYWYRQLPEEGLKFMVYLQKENIIDESGMPKERFSAEFPKEGPSILRIQQVVRGDSAAYFCASSLRQGGSGNTIYFGEGSWLTVV.

This chain uses TRBV11-2 with TRBJ1-1; D is undetermined. The CDR3 runs to 12 residues. From germline, CDR1 is SGHAT and CDR2 FQNNGV. V dropped 0 bases and J dropped 9 bases, with 8 bases sitting between them. The CDR3 DNA is TGTGCCAGCAGCTTAGATCCCCCAAAAGCTTTCTTT. It translates to CASSLDPPKAFF.

The CDR3 loop is CASSEAESYNEQFF. In DNA form, the CDR3 reads TGTGCCAGCAGTGAGGCGGAGTCCTACAATGAGCAGTTCTTC. This chain connects TRBV6-4 to TRBJ2-1; D remains ambiguous. Germline CDR1 reads MRHNA; CDR2 reads SNTAGT. The ends were cut back, 3 bases at V and 1 base at J, with 7 bases in the middle. The CDR3 runs 14 residues.